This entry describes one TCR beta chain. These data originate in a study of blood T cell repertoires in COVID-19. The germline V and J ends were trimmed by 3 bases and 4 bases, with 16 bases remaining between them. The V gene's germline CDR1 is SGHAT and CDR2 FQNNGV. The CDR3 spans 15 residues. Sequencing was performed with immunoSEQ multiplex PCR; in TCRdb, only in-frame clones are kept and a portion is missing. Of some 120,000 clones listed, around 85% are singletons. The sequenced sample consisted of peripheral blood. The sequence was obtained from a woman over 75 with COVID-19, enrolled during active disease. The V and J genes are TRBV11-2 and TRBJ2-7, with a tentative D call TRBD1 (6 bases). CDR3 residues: CASSFRRQEFYEQYF. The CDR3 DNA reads TGTGCCAGCAGCTTTCGTCGACAGGAGTTTTACGAGCAGTACTTC.